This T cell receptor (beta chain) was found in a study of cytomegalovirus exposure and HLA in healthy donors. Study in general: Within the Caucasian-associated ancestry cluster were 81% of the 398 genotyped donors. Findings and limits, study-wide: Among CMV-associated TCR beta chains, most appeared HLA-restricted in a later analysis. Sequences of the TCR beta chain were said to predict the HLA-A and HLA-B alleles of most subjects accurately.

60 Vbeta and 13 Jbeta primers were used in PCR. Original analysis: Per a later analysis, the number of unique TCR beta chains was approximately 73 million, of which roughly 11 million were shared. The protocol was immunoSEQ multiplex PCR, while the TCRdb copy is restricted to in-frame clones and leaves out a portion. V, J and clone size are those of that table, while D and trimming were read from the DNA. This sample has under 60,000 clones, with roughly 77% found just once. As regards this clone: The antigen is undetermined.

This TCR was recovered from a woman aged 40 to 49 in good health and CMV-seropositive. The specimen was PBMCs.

Here the CDR3 reads CASSVAQGGFGDQPQHF. CDR3 sequence (DNA): TGTGCCAGCAGTGTTGCACAGGGAGGGTTTGGTGATCAGCCCCAGCATTTT. The chain couples TRBV2 to TRBJ1-5; tentatively, D is TRBD1 (6 bases). From germline, CDR1 is SNHLY and CDR2 FYNNEI. The CDR3 loop spans 17 amino acids. V was clipped by 4 bases and J by 5 bases, with 21 bases between them.